The 25 T cell receptor beta chains in this list originate from one sample, sequenced in a study of blood T cell repertoires in COVID-19. Libraries were prepared by immunoSEQ multiplex PCR; TCRdb keeps only in-frame clonotypes and omits some of them. This sample yields 160,000 or so clones, of which around 90% are seen a single time; roughly 2.3% belongs to the top ten. The sequenced sample consisted of peripheral blood. These TCRs come from a man in his late teens or twenties with acute or convalescent COVID-19.

J is TRBJ2-1 and V is TRBV11-2, with D uncertain. The CDR3 covers 15 residues. Germline values: CDR1 SGHAT, CDR2 FQNNGV. V shed 1 base and J shed 5 bases, with 12 bases lying between them. CDR3 nucleotides: TGTGCCAGCAGCTTAGTGCTAGGTACTAACAATGAGCAGTTCTTC. It specifies CASSLVLGTNNEQFF. Together with reference TRBV11-2 and TRBJ2-1, the CDR3 gives the full variable domain: EAGVAQSPRYKIIEKRQSVAFWCNPISGHATLYWYQQILGQGPKLLIQFQNNGVVDDSQLPKDRFSAERLKGVDSTLKIQPAKLEDSAVYLCASSLVLGTNNEQFFGPGTRLTVL.

The gene calls are TRBV3-1 (or the pseudogene TRBV3-2) and TRBJ2-2; TRBD2 matches 10 bases. Germline trimming cut 5 bases from V and 2 bases from J; bases unmatched to any gene: 5. There are 16 residues in the CDR3. Germline-derived CDR1 and CDR2 are LGHDT and YNNKEL (reference sequence). CDR3 DNA sequence: TGTGCCAGCAGCGGGGCTAGCGGGGGCAACACCGGGGAGCTGTTTTTT. It is translated as CASSGASGGNTGELFF.

The V gene is TRBV5-5, the J gene TRBJ2-3; 7 bases are shared with TRBD2. The CDR3 totals 15 residues. CDR1 is SGHKS and CDR2 is YYEKEE in the germline V gene (reference sequence). J lost 2 bases, V lost 0 bases, and 3 bases had no gene match. This CDR3 is CASSLAGGITDTQYF. CDR3 nucleotides: TGTGCCAGCAGCTTGGCGGGGGGAATCACAGATACGCAGTATTTT. Drawing the rest from reference TRBV5-5 and TRBJ2-3, the complete variable domain is DAGVTQSPTHLIKTRGQQVTLRCSPISGHKSVSWYQQVLGQGPQFIFQYYEKEERGRGNFPDRFSARQFPNYSSELNVNALLLGDSALYLCASSLAGGITDTQYFGPGTRLTVL.

The V and J genes are TRBV7-6 and TRBJ2-1; 8 bases map to TRBD2. With 5 bases clipped from V and 7 bases from J, the junction kept 10 bases outside the gene matches. This CDR3 is 15 amino acids long. CDR1 SGHVS and CDR2 FNYEAQ come from the germline V gene. CDR3 bases: TGTGCCAGCAGCCCTTTCACTAGCGGAGGAAATGAGCAGTTCTTC. Its translation: CASSPFTSGGNEQFF. Complete variable domain (other parts from reference TRBV7-6 and TRBJ2-1): GAGVSQSPRYKVTKRGQDVALRCDPISGHVSLYWYRQALGQGPEFLTYFNYEAQQDKSGLPNDRFSAERPEGSISTLTIQRTEQRDSAMYRCASSPFTSGGNEQFFGPGTRLTVL.

The chain couples TRBV12-5 to TRBJ1-3; 10 nucleotides line up with TRBD1. Germline loops: CDR1 LGHNT, CDR2 FRNRAP. The ends lost 2 bases at V and 4 bases at J; junction bases unmatched: 8. This CDR3 comprises 17 residues. CDR3 bases: TGTGCTAGTGGTTTGACGACCGGGACAGGGGCCGGAAACACCATATATTTT. Protein: CASGLTTGTGAGNTIYF.

J is TRBJ1-4 and V is TRBV6-1; 8 bases line up with TRBD1. CDR1 is MNHNS and CDR2 is SASEGT in the germline V gene. The CDR3 has 17 residues. With 1 base clipped from V and 7 bases from J, the junction kept 11 bases outside the gene matches. The CDR3 loop reads CASSEGTGSRRGEKLFF. The CDR3 DNA follows: TGTGCCAGCAGTGAAGGGACAGGGAGTAGGAGGGGTGAAAAACTGTTTTTT.

The V and J genes are TRBV7-2 and TRBJ2-1; 7 positions match TRBD1. The CDR3 consists of 17 residues. The V and J ends lost 1 base and 0 bases, in that order; junction bases with no gene match: 6. Germline V gene lookup returns CDR1 SGHTA and CDR2 FQGNSA. CDR3: CASSLGGQVYSYNEQFF. The CDR3 DNA reads TGTGCCAGCAGCTTAGGAGGACAGGTATACTCCTACAATGAGCAGTTCTTC.

A single count supports this clone. This rearrangement joins TRBV10-1 to TRBJ2-1; D is perhaps TRBD1 (5 bases). Germline CDR1 and CDR2: WNHNN and SYGVQD (reference sequence). The V gene lost 6 bases and the J gene lost 4 bases, with 22 bases spanning the gap. The CDR3 is 17 residues long. The CDR3 reads CASSPELTITGYNEQFF. CDR3 nucleotide sequence: TGCGCCAGCAGCCCCGAACTTACGATTACAGGATACAATGAGCAGTTCTTC.

The count of this clone is one. The CDR3 nucleotides are TGTGCCAGCAGCTCTACAGGGGGGAACACTGAAGCTTTCTTT. This gives the protein CASSSTGGNTEAFF. V usage is TRBV6-5 and J usage is TRBJ1-1; 8 nucleotides line up with TRBD1. The length of the CDR3 is 14 residues. Germline CDR1 and CDR2: MNHEY and SVGAGI. V lost 6 bases, J lost 1 base, and 4 bases stayed unmatched.

CDR3 sequence: CASSLAPTGYEQYF. CDR3 sequence (DNA): TGTGCCAGCAGCTTAGCACCGACAGGGTACGAGCAGTACTTC. The chain employs TRBV7-6 and TRBJ2-7; 7 nucleotides agree with TRBD1. The CDR3 runs 14 residues. CDR1 is SGHVS, CDR2 FNYEAQ, per germline. J lost 4 bases, V lost 0 bases, and 3 bases had no gene match.

The rearrangement links TRBV19 to TRBJ2-1, with TRBD2 matching 13 bases. V lost 3 bases to trimming and J lost 1 base; unmatched junction nucleotides: 6. CDR3 length: 18 amino acids. From germline, CDR1 is LNHDA and CDR2 SQIVND (reference sequence). The CDR3 region has the DNA TGTGCCAGTAGTATCCCGGGACTAGCGGGACCTTCCTACAATGAGCAGTTCTTC. This encodes CASSIPGLAGPSYNEQFF.

This sequence joins TRBV20-1 and TRBJ2-7, with D possibly being TRBD1 (6 bases). V gave up 6 bases and J gave up 3 bases, with 9 bases separating them. Germline CDR1 DFQATT, CDR2 SNEGSKA (reference sequence). CDR3 size: 11 residues. CDR3 in DNA: TGCAGTGCCCCACAGGGCTACGAGCAGTACTTC. Protein: CSAPQGYEQYF.

The V and J genes are TRBV7-9 and TRBJ1-4; 8 positions agree with TRBD1. Trimming took 3 bases from V and 2 from J; bases not matched to a gene: 8. Germline values: CDR1 SEHNR, CDR2 FQNEAQ (reference sequence). This CDR3 has 17 amino acids. This chain's CDR3 is CASSFPGQGATNEKLFF. For the CDR3, the DNA is TGTGCCAGCAGCTTCCCGGGTCAGGGGGCGACTAATGAAAAACTGTTTTTT. Looking up the rest from reference TRBV7-9 and TRBJ1-4 gives the full variable domain: DTGVSQNPRHKITKRGQNVTFRCDPISEHNRLYWYRQTLGQGPEFLTYFQNEAQLEKSRLLSDRFSAERPKGSFSTLEIQRTEQGDSAMYLCASSFPGQGATNEKLFFGSGTQLSVL.

V gene TRBV5-1 combines with J gene TRBJ1-4; possible D gene TRBD1, 6 bases. V was trimmed by 4 bases and J by 6 bases, leaving 16 bases between them. Germline loops: CDR1 SGHRS, CDR2 YFSETQ. The CDR3 runs 15 residues. The CDR3 is CASSPGRGRDEKLFF. The CDR3 coding sequence is TGCGCCAGCAGCCCCGGCAGGGGTAGGGATGAAAAACTGTTTTTT.

The chain has TRBV30 and TRBJ1-5; TRBD1 aligns across 7 bases. The CDR3 is 16 amino acids. After removal of 1 base from V and 0 bases from J, the junction contained 6 bases not matched to a gene. CDR1 is GTSNPN, CDR2 SVGIG, per germline (reference sequence). This CDR3 is CAWSGLGGSSNQPQHF. In DNA, the CDR3 is TGTGCCTGGAGTGGCTTAGGGGGCTCTAGCAATCAGCCCCAGCATTTT.

This chain joins TRBV4-1 and TRBJ1-3; the D is unclear. CDR3 size: 16 residues. Germline CDR1 MGHRA, CDR2 YSYEKL. Between the trimmed V and J ends, which lost 2 bases and 1 base, there was a span of 12 bases. CDR3 DNA: TGCGCCAGCAGCCAACCAGCGCAATTGTCTGGAAACACCATATATTTT. Translating gives CASSQPAQLSGNTIYF.

This chain connects TRBV6-5 to TRBJ1-1; D call uncertain. CDR1 MNHEY and CDR2 SVGAGI come from the germline V gene. This CDR3 spans 14 amino acids. V gave up 6 bases and J gave up 1 base, with 12 bases separating them. The CDR3 DNA reads as TGTGCCAGCAGGCCCGAGCTCGGGAACACTGAAGCTTTCTTT. It yields the protein CASRPELGNTEAFF.

V is TRBV7-8 and J is TRBJ2-2; TRBD1 agrees at 7 bases. The CDR3 extends over 17 amino acids. The germline V gene has CDR1 SGHVS and CDR2 FQNEAQ. V lost 5 bases, J lost 0 bases, and 9 bases stayed unmatched. CDR3 DNA: TGTGCCAGCAGCGCCTATACAGGGGACGCGAACACCGGGGAGCTGTTTTTT. Its translation: CASSAYTGDANTGELFF.

The chain has TRBV6-1 and TRBJ2-2, with 8 bases aligning to TRBD1. The CDR3 extends over 15 amino acids. Germline lookup yields CDR1 MNHNS and CDR2 SASEGT. J gave up 5 bases and V 3 bases, and 5 bases lay outside the gene matches. The CDR3: CASSDRQGRTGELFF. CDR3 coding DNA: TGTGCCAGCAGTGATAGACAGGGGCGGACCGGGGAGCTGTTTTTT.

V is TRBV2 and J is TRBJ2-1; 10 nucleotides agree with TRBD2. V shed 2 bases, J shed 6 bases, and the junction held 10 bases outside the gene matches. The V gene's germline CDR1 is SNHLY and CDR2 FYNNEI. CDR3 length: 17 residues. The CDR3 is CASSELRIAGGFNEQFF. DNA for the CDR3: TGTGCCAGCAGTGAACTTCGAATAGCGGGGGGCTTCAATGAGCAGTTCTTC. Supplemented by reference TRBV2 and TRBJ2-1, the full variable domain reads EPEVTQTPSHQVTQMGQEVILRCVPISNHLYFYWYRQILGQKVEFLVSFYNNEISEKSEIFDDQFSVERPDGSNFTLKIRSTKLEDSAMYFCASSELRIAGGFNEQFFGPGTRLTVL.

V is TRBV7-8 and J is TRBJ1-5, with 9 bases matching TRBD1. Germline trimming cut 5 bases from V and 6 bases from J; bases unmatched to any gene: 14. This CDR3 comprises 17 residues. Germline V gene lookup returns CDR1 SGHVS and CDR2 FQNEAQ. CDR3 coding DNA: TGTGCCAGCAGCCAAACCGGGACAGGGATTACGGGTCAGCCCCAGCATTTT. Translation: CASSQTGTGITGQPQHF.

Only one count was recorded for this clone. This sequence joins TRBV7-9 and TRBJ1-1; D remains unclear. Between the trimmed V and J ends, which lost 7 bases and 3 bases, there was a span of 18 bases. Per the germline V gene, CDR1 is SEHNR and CDR2 is FQNEAQ (reference sequence). CDR3 size: 15 residues. In DNA form, the CDR3 reads TGTGCCAGCACCGACCAGAGGGTGGAGTACACTGAAGCTTTCTTT. Amino acid sequence: CASTDQRVEYTEAFF. Based on the CDR3 plus reference TRBV7-9 and TRBJ1-1, the full variable domain is DTGVSQNPRHKITKRGQNVTFRCDPISEHNRLYWYRQTLGQGPEFLTYFQNEAQLEKSRLLSDRFSAERPKGSFSTLEIQRTEQGDSAMYLCASTDQRVEYTEAFFGQGTRLTVV.

This clone was seen only a few times. This rearrangement joins TRBV30 to TRBJ1-3; tentatively, D is TRBD1 (5 bases). This CDR3 is built from 17 residues. Per germline, CDR1 GTSNPN and CDR2 SVGIG (reference sequence). Trimming removed 3 bases from V and 0 bases from J, with 18 bases in between. The CDR3, as DNA: TGTGCCTGGAGGGGGTCCTTCGGGGGAAGCTCTGGAAACACCATATATTTT. Protein product: CAWRGSFGGSSGNTIYF.

V is TRBV21-1 and J is TRBJ2-1; the listed D gene, TRBD2, was not tested against the DNA. TRBV21-1 is an annotated pseudogene. The CDR3 runs to 15 residues. The CDR3 coding sequence is TGTGCCAGCAGCGGTGCAATAGCGGGAGTAGATGAGCAGTTCTTC. This gives the protein CASSGAIAGVDEQFF.

This chain links TRBV3-1 (or the pseudogene TRBV3-2) with TRBJ1-5, with a tentative D call TRBD1 (6 bases). V was shortened by 5 bases and J by 6 bases, with 17 bases between the two germline ends. The CDR3 is 15 residues long. In germline, CDR1 is LGHDT, CDR2 YNNKEL (reference sequence). CDR3 loop: CASSTSGTSSQPQHF. The CDR3 nucleotides are TGTGCCAGCAGCACTTCCGGGACATCTTCTCAGCCCCAGCATTTT.